Presented here are 9 T cell receptor beta chains from one specimen sequenced in a study of T cells after yellow fever vaccination (dated by TCRdb to 2018 to 2020). Library generation was performed with 5' RACE. Sequenced using an Illumina HiSeq 2500. TCRdb passed the public sequencing reads through fastp at Q25 and MiXCR, retaining productive beta sequences. Under each unique CDR3 protein, matching rows form one entry showing the most common genes and DNA. Within this sample are hundreds of thousands of distinct CDR3 sequences, with around an eighth of them counted one time only. More than 13% of the sample belongs to the ten largest clones. The label giving this sample's treatment or condition can be read as: live attenuated yellow fever vaccine strain. Source: PBMCs, taken on the day of the yellow fever booster vaccination. The receptors derive from a man aged 25 to 40 who received the YFV17D yellow fever vaccine.

CDR3 amino acids: CASSLKGPNTGELFF. The CDR3 bases are TGTGCCAGCAGCCTAAAGGGGCCGAACACCGGGGAGCTGTTTTTT. The J gene is TRBJ2-2, the V gene TRBV14, with D possibly matching TRBD1 (5 bases). The germline V gene has CDR1 SGHDN and CDR2 FVKESK. The CDR3 sequence is 15 residues long. The V gene lost 4 bases and the J gene lost 0 bases, with 9 bases spanning the gap.

The DNA for the CDR3 is TGTGCCAGCAGCCGCAGCGAGGCCTCCTACGAGCAGTACTTC. Translating it yields CASSRSEASYEQYF. The rearrangement uses TRBV7-2 and TRBJ2-7; no clear D gene. This CDR3 has 14 amino acids. V was clipped by 5 bases and J by 0 bases, with 11 bases between them. CDR1 and CDR2 from the germline V gene are SGHTA and FQGNSA.

This clonotype came up a few times. The V gene is TRBV7-6, the J gene TRBJ2-5; D may be TRBD2 (6 bases). Per the germline V gene, CDR1 is SGHVS and CDR2 is FNYEAQ. CDR3 size: 15 residues. V was cut by 7 bases and J by 4 bases, with 19 bases left in between. This CDR3 is CASNRRGVGRETQYF. CDR3 DNA sequence: TGTGCCAGCAACCGACGGGGAGTCGGGAGAGAGACCCAGTACTTC.

This clonotype turned up a few times. CDR3 sequence reads: CASSQEWTDTQYF. The CDR3 DNA sequence: TGTGCCAGCAGCCAAGAATGGACCGATACGCAGTATTTT. The V and J genes are TRBV4-2 and TRBJ2-3; the D is unclear. The CDR3 has 13 amino acids. Germline lookup yields CDR1 LGHNA and CDR2 YNFKEQ. Trimming stripped 0 bases from V and 6 bases from J, with 7 bases between.

This clonotype was detected ten times or more. The chain joins TRBV9 to TRBJ2-2; possible D gene TRBD1, 5 bases. V lost 4 bases and J lost 4, with 17 bases in between. Germline CDR1 SGDLS, CDR2 YYNGEE. The CDR3 totals 16 residues. The CDR3 loop is CASSTSTAPGTGELFF. The CDR3 DNA reads TGTGCCAGCAGCACATCGACAGCCCCGGGCACCGGGGAGCTGTTTTTT.

The rearrangement links TRBV7-7 to TRBJ2-6; D is ambiguous. The CDR3 length is 16 residues. CDR1 SSHAT and CDR2 FNYEAQ come from the germline V gene (reference sequence). V was shortened by 4 bases and J by 0 bases, with 10 bases between the two germline ends. CDR3 DNA sequence: TGTGCCAGCAGCTCCGATTTTTTCTCTGGGGCCAACGTCCTGACTTTC. Translated: CASSSDFFSGANVLTF.

The genes are TRBV9 and TRBJ2-1, with 11 positions matching TRBD2. J was trimmed by 6 bases and V by 3 bases; bases with no gene match: 5. The germline V gene has CDR1 SGDLS and CDR2 YYNGEE. The CDR3 extends over 15 amino acids. The CDR3 DNA reads TGTGCCAGCAGCGCCACTAGCGGGAGTCCCAATGAGCAGTTCTTC. Translating gives CASSATSGSPNEQFF.

The rearrangement joins TRBV5-1 to TRBJ2-7; 7 positions match TRBD1. After removal of 4 bases from V and 3 bases from J, the junction contained 13 bases not matched to a gene. The CDR3 spans 16 residues. Germline-derived CDR1 and CDR2 are SGHRS and YFSETQ. CDR3 coding DNA: TGCGCCAGCAGCAACTCTCGAACCGGGACAGTCTACGAGCAGTACTTC. This codes for CASSNSRTGTVYEQYF.

This chain links TRBV5-1 with TRBJ1-2; 11 nucleotides agree with TRBD1. Germline V gene lookup returns CDR1 SGHRS and CDR2 YFSETQ. The V segment lost 3 bases and the J segment 6 bases; nucleotides outside the gene matches: 1. This CDR3 spans 13 amino acids. Here the CDR3 DNA reads TGCGCCAGCAGCTGGACAGGGGGCGATGGCTACACCTTC. Its translation is CASSWTGGDGYTF.